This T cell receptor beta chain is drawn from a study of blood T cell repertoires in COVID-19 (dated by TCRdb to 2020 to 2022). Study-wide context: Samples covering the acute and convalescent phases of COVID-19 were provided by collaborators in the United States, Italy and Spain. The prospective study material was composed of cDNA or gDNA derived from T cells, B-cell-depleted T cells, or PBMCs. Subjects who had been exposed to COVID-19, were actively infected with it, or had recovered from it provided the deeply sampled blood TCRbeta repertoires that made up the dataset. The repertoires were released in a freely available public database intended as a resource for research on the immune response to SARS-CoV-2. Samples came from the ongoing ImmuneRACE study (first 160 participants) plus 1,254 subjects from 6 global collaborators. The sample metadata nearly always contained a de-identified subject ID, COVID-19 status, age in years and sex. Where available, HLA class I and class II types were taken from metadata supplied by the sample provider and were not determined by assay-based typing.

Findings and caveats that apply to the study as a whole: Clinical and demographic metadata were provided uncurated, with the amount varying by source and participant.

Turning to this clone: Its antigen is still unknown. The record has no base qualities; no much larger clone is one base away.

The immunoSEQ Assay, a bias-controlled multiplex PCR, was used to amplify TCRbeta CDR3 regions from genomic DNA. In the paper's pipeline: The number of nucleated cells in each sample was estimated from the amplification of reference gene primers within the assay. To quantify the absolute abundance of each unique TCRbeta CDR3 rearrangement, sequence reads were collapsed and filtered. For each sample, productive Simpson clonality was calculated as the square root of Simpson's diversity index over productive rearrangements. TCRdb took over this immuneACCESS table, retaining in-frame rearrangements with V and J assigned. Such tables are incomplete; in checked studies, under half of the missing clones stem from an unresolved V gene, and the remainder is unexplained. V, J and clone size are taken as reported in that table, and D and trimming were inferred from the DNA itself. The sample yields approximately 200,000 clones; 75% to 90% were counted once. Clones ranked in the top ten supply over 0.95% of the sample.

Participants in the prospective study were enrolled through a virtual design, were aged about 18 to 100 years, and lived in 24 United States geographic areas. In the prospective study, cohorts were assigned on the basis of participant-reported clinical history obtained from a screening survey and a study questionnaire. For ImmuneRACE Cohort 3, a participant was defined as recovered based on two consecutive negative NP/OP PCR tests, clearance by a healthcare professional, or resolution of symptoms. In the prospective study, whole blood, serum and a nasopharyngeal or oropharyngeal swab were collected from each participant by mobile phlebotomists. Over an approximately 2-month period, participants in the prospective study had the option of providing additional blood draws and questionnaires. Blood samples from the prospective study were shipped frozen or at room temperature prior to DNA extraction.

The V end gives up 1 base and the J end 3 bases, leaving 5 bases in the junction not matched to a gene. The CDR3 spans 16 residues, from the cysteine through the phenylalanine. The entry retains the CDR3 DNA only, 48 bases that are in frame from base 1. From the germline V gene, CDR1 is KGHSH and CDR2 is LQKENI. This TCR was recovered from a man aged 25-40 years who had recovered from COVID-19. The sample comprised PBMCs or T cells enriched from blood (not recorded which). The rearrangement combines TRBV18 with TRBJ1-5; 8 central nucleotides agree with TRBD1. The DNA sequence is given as TGTGCCAGCTCACCACTCGGACAGGGTGCCAATCAGCCCCAGCATTTT. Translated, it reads CASSPLGQGANQPQHF.